This TCR beta chain stems from a study of blood T cell repertoires in COVID-19. Across the whole study: Italy, Spain and the United States were the sources of the convalescent and acute COVID-19 samples. The analysed material was cDNA or gDNA that came from T cells, B-cell-depleted T cells, or PBMCs.

Trimming took 3 bases from V and 4 from J; bases not matched to a gene: 11. Germline V lookup: CDR1 SGDLS, CDR2 YYNGEE. CDR3 size: 18 residues. Methods used by the authors: Scientists estimated how many nucleated cells there were by amplifying reference gene primers. Sequenced by immunoSEQ multiplex PCR; TCRdb stores in-frame clones only, minus some. From that table come the V and J calls and clone size; the DNA was used to work out D and trimming. The sample contains 250,000 to 300,000 clones, about 90% of which appear only once. Patients from Seattle were sampled longitudinally, starting during active infection.

Sample: peripheral blood. The origin of this receptor is a woman in her 30s with COVID-19, enrolled during active disease. The chain links TRBV9 to TRBJ2-1, with 12 positions matching TRBD2. The CDR3: CASSAGLAGRGGYNEQFF. DNA of the CDR3: TGTGCCAGCAGCGCCGGACTAGCGGGAAGGGGGGGTTACAATGAGCAGTTCTTC.